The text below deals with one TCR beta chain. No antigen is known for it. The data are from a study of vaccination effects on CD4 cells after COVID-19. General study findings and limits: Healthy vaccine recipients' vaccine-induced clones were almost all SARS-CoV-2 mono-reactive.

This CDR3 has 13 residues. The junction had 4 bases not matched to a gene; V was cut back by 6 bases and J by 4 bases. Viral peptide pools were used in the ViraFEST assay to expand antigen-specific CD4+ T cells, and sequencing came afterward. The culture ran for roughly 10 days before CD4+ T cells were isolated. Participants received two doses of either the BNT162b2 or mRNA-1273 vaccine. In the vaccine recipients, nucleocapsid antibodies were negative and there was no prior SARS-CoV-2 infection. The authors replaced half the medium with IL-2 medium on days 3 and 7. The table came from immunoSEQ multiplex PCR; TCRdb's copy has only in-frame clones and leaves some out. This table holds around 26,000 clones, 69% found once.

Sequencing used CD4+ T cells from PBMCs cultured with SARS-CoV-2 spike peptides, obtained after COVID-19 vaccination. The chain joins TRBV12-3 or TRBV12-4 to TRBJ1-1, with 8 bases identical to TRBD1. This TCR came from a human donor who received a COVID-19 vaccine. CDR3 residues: CASRTTGVTEAFF. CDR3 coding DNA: TGTGCCAGCAGAACGACAGGGGTCACTGAAGCTTTCTTT.